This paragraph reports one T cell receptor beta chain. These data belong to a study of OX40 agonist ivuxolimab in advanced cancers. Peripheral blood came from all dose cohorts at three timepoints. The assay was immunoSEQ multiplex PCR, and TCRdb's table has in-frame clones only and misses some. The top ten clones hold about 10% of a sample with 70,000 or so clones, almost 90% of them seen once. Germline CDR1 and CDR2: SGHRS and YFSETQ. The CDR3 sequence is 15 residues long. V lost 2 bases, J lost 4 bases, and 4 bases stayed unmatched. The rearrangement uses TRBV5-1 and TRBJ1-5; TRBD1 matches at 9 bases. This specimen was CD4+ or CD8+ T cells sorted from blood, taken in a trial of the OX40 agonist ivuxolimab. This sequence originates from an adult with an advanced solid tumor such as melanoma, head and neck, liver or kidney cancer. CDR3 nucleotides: TGCGCCAGCAGCTTTTCCGGGACAGGGAATCAGCCCCAGCATTTT. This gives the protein CASSFSGTGNQPQHF.